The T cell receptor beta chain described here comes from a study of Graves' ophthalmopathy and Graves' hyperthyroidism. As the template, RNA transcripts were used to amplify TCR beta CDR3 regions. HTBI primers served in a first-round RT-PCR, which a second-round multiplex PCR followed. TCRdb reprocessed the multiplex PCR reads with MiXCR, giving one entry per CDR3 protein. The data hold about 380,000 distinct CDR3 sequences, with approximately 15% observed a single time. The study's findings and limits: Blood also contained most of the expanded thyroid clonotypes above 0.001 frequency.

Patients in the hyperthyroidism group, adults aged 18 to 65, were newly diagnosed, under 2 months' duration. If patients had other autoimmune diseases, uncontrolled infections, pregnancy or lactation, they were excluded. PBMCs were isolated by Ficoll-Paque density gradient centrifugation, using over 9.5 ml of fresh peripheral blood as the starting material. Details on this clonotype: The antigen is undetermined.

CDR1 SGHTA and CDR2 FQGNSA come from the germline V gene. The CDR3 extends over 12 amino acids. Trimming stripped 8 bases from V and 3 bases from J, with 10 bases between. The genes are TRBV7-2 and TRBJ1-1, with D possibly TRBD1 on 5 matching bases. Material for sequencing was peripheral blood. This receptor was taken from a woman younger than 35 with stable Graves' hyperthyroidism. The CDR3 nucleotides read TGTGCCAGCCATATGACAGACACTGAAGCTTTCTTT. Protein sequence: CASHMTDTEAFF.